This TCR beta chain was observed in a study of blood T cells in healthy people across ages. Findings of the study overall: Per million T cells, TCR beta diversity dropped roughly linearly as age increased. Estimated diversity across one million T cells was deemed an underestimate.

CDR1 and CDR2 (germline): SGHRS, YFSETQ. The CDR3 covers 16 residues. As concerns this clonotype: Its antigen is unidentified.

A second PCR of 7 to 11 cycles used a sample-barcoded 5' primer and a J-beta primer mix. Every cDNA was tagged by a template-switch adaptor with 12 random nucleotides. Each CDR3 protein gets one entry after TCRdb re-called the 5' RACE reads with MiXCR. The repertoire holds 780,000 or so distinct CDR3 sequences, with 45% to 70% as singletons. For every donor, a draw yielded around 10 milliliters of peripheral blood. The receptor's source is a middle-aged man in good health. The chain links TRBV5-1 to TRBJ2-4; D is possibly TRBD2 (6 bases). The J call is uncertain, as TRBJ2-7 better fits the DNA end. The material sequenced was blood. The DNA for the CDR3 is TGCGCCAGCAGCTTGGAGGCGGGACGAAAAACCTACGAGCAGTACTTC. Translating it yields CASSLEAGRKTYEQYF.